This T cell receptor (beta chain) was recorded in a study of T cell responses to AZD1222 COVID-19 vaccine. Overall study context: Second-dose schedules of about 4 or about 12 weeks were combined.

Some clones are missing from TCRdb's copy, which holds only in-frame ones; the method was immunoSEQ multiplex PCR. Of 100,000 to 150,000 clones in the sample, 88% were seen once. Findings of the study overall: Reportedly, nearly half the spike-specific TCRs target unmutated variant regions. There were vaccine-associated CD4 TCRs across spike, dominant at 160-218 and 743-854. Donors, mostly white British, included more females; clonal diversity was possibly underestimated.

On this clone itself: Its antigen is unknown. The junction and the germline gene differ at one end; a read error may be behind it.

The source is an adult in good health. Sample: peripheral blood, taken on day 0 of AZD1222 vaccination.

The CDR3 nucleotides read TGTGCTAGTGCTTTGGTCAGTCAGCCCCAGCATTTT. Residues: CASALVSQPQHF. The chain carries TRBV12-5 and TRBJ1-5; unclear D gene. From germline, CDR1 is LGHNT and CDR2 FRNRAP. The CDR3 runs 12 residues.